Presented here are 15 T cell receptor beta chains from one specimen sequenced in a study of blood T cell repertoires in COVID-19. This table comes from immunoSEQ multiplex PCR, and its TCRdb copy is limited to in-frame clones, with some not included. The repertoire holds some 39,000 clones, with approximately 89% as singletons. Source material: peripheral blood. The receptors here all came from a man between 60 and 75 years old with acute or convalescent COVID-19.

The chain employs TRBV9 and TRBJ2-1; TRBD2 matches at 10 bases. Trimming took 4 bases from V and 0 from J; bases not matched to a gene: 7. CDR1 is SGDLS and CDR2 is YYNGEE in the germline V gene. The CDR3 is made up of 17 amino acids. The CDR3 nucleotides read TGTGCCAGCAGCTCACGAGGACTAGCGGCCTCCTACAATGAGCAGTTCTTC. Translation gives CASSSRGLAASYNEQFF.

This clone has a single count. The chain is built from TRBV5-4 and TRBJ2-1; TRBD2 is a possible D gene (5 bases). V was clipped by 4 bases and J by 11 bases, with 13 bases between them. The CDR3 has 12 amino acids. The germline V gene has CDR1 SGHNT and CDR2 YYREEE (reference sequence). The CDR3 sequence: CASSGEGFKQFF. CDR3 DNA sequence: TGTGCCAGCAGCGGAGAGGGATTCAAGCAGTTCTTC.

The chain recombines TRBV11-3 with TRBJ2-5, with D maybe TRBD2 (6 bases). The CDR3 sequence is 16 residues long. The V end lost 3 bases, the J end lost 4 bases, and 18 bases lay between the germline ends. CDR1 and CDR2 (germline): SGHNT, YENEEA. CDR3 in amino acids: CASSLGVAPGGETQYF. In DNA form, the CDR3 reads TGTGCCAGCAGCTTGGGAGTGGCGCCCGGGGGAGAGACCCAGTACTTC.

V gene TRBV7-9 combines with J gene TRBJ1-1; 9 nucleotides match TRBD1. This CDR3 comprises 15 residues. In germline, CDR1 is SEHNR, CDR2 FQNEAQ (reference sequence). V dropped 6 bases and J dropped 1; count of bases not matched to a gene: 6. This CDR3 reads CASRMGQGSNTEAFF. CDR3 DNA sequence: TGTGCCAGCAGGATGGGACAGGGATCGAACACTGAAGCTTTCTTT.

The V gene is TRBV19, the J gene TRBJ2-3; 9 bases are a match to TRBD1. V was clipped by 10 bases and J by 4 bases; unmatched bases: 9. Germline V CDR1 and CDR2: LNHDA, SQIVND (reference sequence). The CDR3 runs 14 residues. In DNA, the CDR3 is TGTGCCACCAAGGACAGGGGATTCGCAGATACGCAGTATTTT. Its protein product is CATKDRGFADTQYF.

The chain combines TRBV9 with TRBJ1-1, with D perhaps matching TRBD1 (5 bases). CDR3 size: 15 residues. V was shortened by 0 bases and J by 0 bases, with 9 bases between the two germline ends. The germline gives CDR1 SGDLS, CDR2 YYNGEE. CDR3 sequence (DNA): TGTGCCAGCAGCGTAGGTGGACACTTGAACACTGAAGCTTTCTTT. Translated, it gives CASSVGGHLNTEAFF. The whole variable domain, filled in from reference TRBV9 and TRBJ1-1, reads DSGVTQTPKHLITATGQRVTLRCSPRSGDLSVYWYQQSLDQGLQFLIQYYNGEERAKGNILERFSAQQFPDLHSELNLSSLELGDSALYFCASSVGGHLNTEAFFGQGTRLTVV.

The rearrangement links TRBV5-8 to TRBJ1-2; TRBD1 is a possible D gene (6 bases). This CDR3 has 14 residues. V was trimmed by 1 base and J by 7 bases, leaving 14 bases between them. Germline V lookup: CDR1 SGHTS, CDR2 YDEGEE. The CDR3 spells CASSLKRQAAGYTF. As DNA, the CDR3 is TGTGCCAGCAGCTTGAAACGACAGGCGGCTGGCTACACCTTC.

The chain carries TRBV27 and TRBJ2-1; 8 bases agree with TRBD2. This CDR3 is 16 amino acids long. Germline loops: CDR1 MNHEY, CDR2 SMNVEV (reference sequence). Germline trimming cut 6 bases from V and 4 bases from J; bases unmatched to any gene: 11. The CDR3 coding sequence is TGTGCCAGCAGCCGACCGGTAGCGGGGCTTTACAATGAGCAGTTCTTC. As protein: CASSRPVAGLYNEQFF.

The chain employs TRBV28 and TRBJ2-3; possible D gene TRBD1, 5 bases. V dropped 5 bases and J dropped 0 bases, with 9 bases sitting between them. Germline CDR1 and CDR2: MDHEN and SYDVKM. There are 14 residues in the CDR3. The CDR3 loop is CASSRAGSTDTQYF. The CDR3 DNA reads as TGTGCCAGCAGTCGGGCAGGGAGCACAGATACGCAGTATTTT.

This clone was seen only once. This chain joins TRBV11-3 and TRBJ1-2; 7 nucleotides align to TRBD1. The CDR3 covers 17 residues. The germline V gene has CDR1 SGHNT and CDR2 YENEEA. The V and J ends lost 5 bases and 0 bases, in that order; junction bases with no gene match: 12. The CDR3: CASSHRQGPGPNYGYTF. The CDR3 bases are TGTGCCAGCAGCCACAGACAGGGACCCGGACCTAACTATGGCTACACCTTC.

The rearrangement joins TRBV5-1 to TRBJ1-6; no definite D call. Germline V gives CDR1 SGHRS, CDR2 YFSETQ. V was cut by 4 bases and J by 0 bases, with 8 bases left in between. The CDR3 length is 15 residues. CDR3 sequence reads: CASSPGGSYNSPLHF. The CDR3 DNA follows: TGCGCCAGCAGCCCTGGCGGCTCCTATAATTCACCCCTCCACTTT.

This chain connects TRBV19 to TRBJ1-5, with TRBD1 identical over 8 bases. CDR1 is LNHDA, CDR2 SQIVND, per germline (reference sequence). With V trimmed by 7 bases and J by 3 bases, 8 bases remained unmatched. CDR3 length: 15 residues. The CDR3 bases are TGTGCCAGTAAGGGGACAGGAGGATACAATCAGCCCCAGCATTTT. It translates to CASKGTGGYNQPQHF.

The rearrangement links TRBV19 to TRBJ1-5, with D unresolved. The CDR3 consists of 14 residues. Per germline, CDR1 LNHDA and CDR2 SQIVND (reference sequence). Trimming cost V 3 bases and J 7 bases, with 13 bases left between them. The CDR3 sequence is CASSMGGAGQPQHF. CDR3 nucleotides: TGTGCCAGTAGTATGGGCGGAGCGGGCCAGCCCCAGCATTTT.

This chain joins TRBV5-4 and TRBJ1-2; D is unclear. The CDR3 runs 12 residues. Trimming left V 3 bases short and J 6 bases short, with 9 bases between. Germline CDR1 is SGHNT and CDR2 is YYREEE (reference sequence). In DNA, the CDR3 is TGTGCCAGCAGCTCCGACTGGAATGGCTACACCTTC. It codes for CASSSDWNGYTF.

This sequence joins TRBV19 and TRBJ2-3; D not certain. Germline loops: CDR1 LNHDA, CDR2 SQIVND (reference sequence). The CDR3 is made up of 11 amino acids. V lost 11 bases to trimming and J lost 5 bases, with 11 bases between them. DNA for the CDR3: TGTGCCGCCGGAAGGAGAGATACGCAGTATTTT. Amino acid sequence: CAAGRRDTQYF.